This paragraph covers one TCR beta chain sequence. Its target is not known. This same CDR3 is encoded by further DNA sequences in the sample. Extracted from the samples, RNA was reverse transcribed into cDNA to serve as the sequencing template. Some clones are missing from TCRdb's copy, which holds only in-frame ones; the method was immunoSEQ multiplex PCR. This table has a few hundred thousand clones, 40% to 45% appearing once. These data come from a study of CD8+ T cells in alopecia areata. Overall study results and limits: Expanded CD8+ clones among the top 100, and scalp clonality, were significantly decreased by tofacitinib.

Described treatment: oral pan-JAK inhibitor, 5-10 mg twice daily. CDR1 is SQVTM and CDR2 is ANQGSEA in the germline V gene. The V gene end was trimmed by 2 bases and the J gene end by 5 bases; junction bases not matched to a gene: 1. The CDR3 totals 12 residues. The J gene is TRBJ2-5, the V gene TRBV29-1; 8 nucleotides match TRBD1. The input for sequencing was CD4+ T cells sorted from blood, taken at approximately week 36, from a patient treated with tofacitinib. This sequence originates from a human donor with alopecia areata. Here the CDR3 reads CSVETGGETQYF. CDR3 DNA sequence: TGCAGCGTTGAAACAGGGGGGGAGACCCAGTACTTC.